This entry lists 11 T cell receptor beta chains sequenced from one sample in a study of OX40 agonist ivuxolimab in advanced cancers. Method: immunoSEQ multiplex PCR; TCRdb's copy keeps in-frame clones and lacks some. There are approximately 66,000 clones in the sample; about 91% occur only once, and under 0.7% lies in the top ten. The sequences come from CD4+ or CD8+ T cells sorted from blood, collected in a trial of the OX40 agonist ivuxolimab. These receptors were collected from an adult with an advanced solid tumor such as melanoma, head and neck, liver or kidney cancer.

The chain employs TRBV11-3 and TRBJ2-7; 9 nucleotides line up with TRBD2. J was trimmed by 4 bases and V by 5 bases; bases with no gene match: 9. CDR3 size: 15 residues. The germline V gene encodes CDR1 SGHNT and CDR2 YENEEA. CDR3 residues: CASSKSASGVYEQYF. Here the CDR3 DNA reads TGTGCCAGCAGCAAATCTGCTAGCGGGGTTTACGAGCAGTACTTC.

The J gene is TRBJ2-1, the V gene TRBV30, with TRBD2 identical over 9 bases. The CDR3 sequence is 14 residues long. The junction had 9 bases not matched to a gene; V was cut back by 4 bases and J by 8 bases. CDR1 and CDR2 (germline): GTSNPN, SVGIG (reference sequence). The CDR3 DNA reads TGTGCCTGGACCCCGGGACTAGCTACCCATGAGCAGTTCTTC. It yields the protein CAWTPGLATHEQFF.

This chain joins TRBV5-5 and TRBJ2-7, with TRBD1 identical over 7 bases. Trimming removed 7 bases from V and 0 bases from J; junction bases left unmatched: 10. CDR3 length equals 15 residues. Germline lookup yields CDR1 SGHKS and CDR2 YYEKEE (reference sequence). CDR3 amino acids: CASRKGQSSSYEQYF. In DNA form, the CDR3 reads TGTGCCAGCCGAAAGGGACAGTCAAGCTCCTACGAGCAGTACTTC.

The chain recombines TRBV29-1 with TRBJ1-1; D is unclear. CDR3 length equals 14 residues. Looked up from germline, CDR1 is SQVTM and CDR2 is ANQGSEA. V lost 4 bases, J lost 1 base, and 13 bases lay in between. CDR3 sequence: CSVGYGVTNTEAFF. The CDR3, as DNA: TGCAGCGTTGGTTATGGGGTAACGAACACTGAAGCTTTCTTT. Full variable domain (remainder filled in from reference TRBV29-1 and TRBJ1-1): SAVISQKPSRDICQRGTSLTIQCQVDSQVTMMFWYRQQPGQSLTLIATANQGSEATYESGFVIDKFPISRPNLTFSTLTVSNMSPEDSSIYLCSVGYGVTNTEAFFGQGTRLTVV.

The chain uses TRBV10-2 and TRBJ2-7, with TRBD2 matching over 10 bases. With V trimmed by 6 bases and J by 0 bases, 11 bases remained unmatched. Looked up from germline, CDR1 is WSHSY and CDR2 is SAAADI. This CDR3 contains 17 residues. The CDR3 DNA sequence: TGCGCCAGCAGCCCCCGGGATAGCGGGGGGATCTCCTACGAGCAGTACTTC. Translated: CASSPRDSGGISYEQYF.

V gene TRBV7-2 combines with J gene TRBJ1-3; a possible D gene is TRBD1 (5 bases). There are 12 residues in the CDR3. Germline assignment: CDR1 SGHTA and CDR2 FQGNSA. The CDR3, as DNA: TGTGGTTCGGGGACTCCGGGAAACACCATATATTTT. It specifies CGSGTPGNTIYF.

V gene TRBV27 combines with J gene TRBJ2-1; TRBD1 aligns across 8 bases. The CDR3 contains 14 residues. The germline gives CDR1 MNHEY, CDR2 SMNVEV (reference sequence). With 4 bases clipped from V and 15 bases from J, the junction kept 14 bases outside the gene matches. DNA of the CDR3: TGTGCCAGCAGTTCCATATCCGGCGGACAGGGTGCGTTCTTC. Amino acids: CASSSISGGQGAFF.

This clone has only one observation. The CDR3 DNA follows: TGTGCCACCAGCAGCCGCCCGAGGGCATCGACAGGACGTGCAACTAATGAAAAACTGTTTTTT. Its protein product is CATSSRPRASTGRATNEKLFF. The chain links TRBV15 to TRBJ1-4, with a weak D call TRBD1 (6 bases). V dropped 3 bases and J dropped 0 bases, with 26 bases sitting between them. This CDR3 comprises 21 residues. Germline CDR1 LNHNV, CDR2 YYDKDF (reference sequence).

This rearrangement joins TRBV5-1 to TRBJ2-7; D call uncertain. Germline values: CDR1 SGHRS, CDR2 YFSETQ. This CDR3 has 13 residues. V dropped 4 bases and J dropped 7 bases, with 15 bases sitting between them. CDR3 bases: TGCGCCAGCAGCCATGGTCAAGGGCGGGAGCAGTACTTC. Protein: CASSHGQGREQYF.

CDR3 loop: CASSFDSLNTEAFF. CDR3 nucleotide sequence: TGTGCCAGCAGCTTCGACAGTCTGAACACTGAAGCTTTCTTT. V usage is TRBV11-1 and J usage is TRBJ1-1; possibly TRBD1 for D (5 bases). Germline V CDR1 and CDR2: SGHAT, FQDESV (reference sequence). V lost 3 bases, J lost 0 bases, and 8 bases lay in between. The CDR3 has 14 residues.

The chain joins TRBV5-4 to TRBJ2-3; D possibly matches TRBD1 or TRBD2 (5 bases each). Trimming took off 0 bases at V and 4 bases at J, with 9 bases between the two ends. CDR1 and CDR2 from the germline V gene are SGHNT and YYREEE (reference sequence). The CDR3 is made up of 14 amino acids. CDR3 amino acids: CASSLGGASDTQYF. Here the CDR3 DNA reads TGTGCCAGCAGCTTGGGAGGGGCATCAGATACGCAGTATTTT.